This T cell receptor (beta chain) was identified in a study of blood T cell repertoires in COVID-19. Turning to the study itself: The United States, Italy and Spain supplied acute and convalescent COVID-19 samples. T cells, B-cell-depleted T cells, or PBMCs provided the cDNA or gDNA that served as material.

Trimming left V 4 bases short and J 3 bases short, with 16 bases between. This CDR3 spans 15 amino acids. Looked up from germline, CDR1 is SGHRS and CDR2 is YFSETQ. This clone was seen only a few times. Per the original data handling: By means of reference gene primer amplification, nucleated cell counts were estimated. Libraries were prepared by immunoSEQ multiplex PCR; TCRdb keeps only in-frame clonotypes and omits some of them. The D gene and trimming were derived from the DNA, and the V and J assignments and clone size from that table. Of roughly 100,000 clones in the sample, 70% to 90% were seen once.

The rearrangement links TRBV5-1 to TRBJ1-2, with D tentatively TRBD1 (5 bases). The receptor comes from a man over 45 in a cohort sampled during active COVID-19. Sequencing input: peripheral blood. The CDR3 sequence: CASSPGGGNDYGYTF. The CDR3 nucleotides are TGCGCCAGCAGCCCCGGGGGAGGGAATGACTATGGCTACACCTTC.